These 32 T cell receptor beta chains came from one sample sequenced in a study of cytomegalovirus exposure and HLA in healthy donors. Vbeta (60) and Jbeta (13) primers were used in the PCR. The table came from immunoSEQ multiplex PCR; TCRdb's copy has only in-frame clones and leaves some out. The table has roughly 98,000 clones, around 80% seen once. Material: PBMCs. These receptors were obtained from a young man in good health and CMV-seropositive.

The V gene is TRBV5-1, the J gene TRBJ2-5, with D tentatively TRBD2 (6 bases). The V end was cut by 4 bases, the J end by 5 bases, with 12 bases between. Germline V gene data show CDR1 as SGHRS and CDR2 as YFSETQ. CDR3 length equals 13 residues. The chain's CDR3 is CASSRELWETQYF. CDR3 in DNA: TGCGCCAGCAGCCGGGAGTTGTGGGAGACCCAGTACTTC.

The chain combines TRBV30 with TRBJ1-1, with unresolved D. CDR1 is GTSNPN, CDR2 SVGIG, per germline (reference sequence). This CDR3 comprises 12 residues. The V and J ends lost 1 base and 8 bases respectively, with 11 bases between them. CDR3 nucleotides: TGTGCCTGGAGTGCCCCCGTACTCGAAGCTTTCTTT. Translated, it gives CAWSAPVLEAFF.

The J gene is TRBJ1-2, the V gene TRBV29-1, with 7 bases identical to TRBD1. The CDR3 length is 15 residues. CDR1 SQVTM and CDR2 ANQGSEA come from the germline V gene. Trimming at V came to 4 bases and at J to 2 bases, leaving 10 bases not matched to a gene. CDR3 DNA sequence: TGCAGCGTTGCGTACCGGGACAGCGAAAACTATGGCTACACCTTC. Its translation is CSVAYRDSENYGYTF.

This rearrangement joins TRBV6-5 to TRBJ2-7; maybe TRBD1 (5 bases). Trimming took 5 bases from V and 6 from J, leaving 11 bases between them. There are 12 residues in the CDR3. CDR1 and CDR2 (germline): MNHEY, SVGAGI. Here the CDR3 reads CASSPGHGEQYF. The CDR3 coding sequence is TGTGCCAGCAGTCCCGGACACGGCGAGCAGTACTTC.

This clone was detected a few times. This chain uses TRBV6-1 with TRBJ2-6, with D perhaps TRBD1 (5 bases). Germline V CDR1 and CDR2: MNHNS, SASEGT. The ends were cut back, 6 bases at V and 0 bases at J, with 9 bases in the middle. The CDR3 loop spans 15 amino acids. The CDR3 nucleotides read TGTGCCAGCAGCGAACAGGTCTCTGGGGCCAACGTCCTGACTTTC. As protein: CASSEQVSGANVLTF.

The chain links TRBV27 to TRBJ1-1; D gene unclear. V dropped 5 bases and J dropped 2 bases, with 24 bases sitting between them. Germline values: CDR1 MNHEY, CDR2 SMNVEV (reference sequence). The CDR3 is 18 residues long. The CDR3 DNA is TGTGCCAGCAGTCGGCGGGCATGGGGAGAAAGTTCAAACACTGAAGCTTTCTTT. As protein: CASSRRAWGESSNTEAFF.

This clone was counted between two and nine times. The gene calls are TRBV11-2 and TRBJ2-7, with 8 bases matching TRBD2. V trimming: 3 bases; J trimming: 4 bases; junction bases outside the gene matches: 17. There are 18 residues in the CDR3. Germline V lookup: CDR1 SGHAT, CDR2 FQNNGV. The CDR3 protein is CASSLIPGGGTKIYEQYF. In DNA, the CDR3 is TGTGCCAGCAGCTTGATCCCGGGCGGGGGGACCAAAATATACGAGCAGTACTTC.

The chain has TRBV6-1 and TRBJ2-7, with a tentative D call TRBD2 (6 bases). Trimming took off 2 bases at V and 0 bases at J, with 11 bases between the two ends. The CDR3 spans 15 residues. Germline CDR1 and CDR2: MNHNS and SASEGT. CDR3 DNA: TGTGCCAGCAGTGAAAAAGGAGGGTCCTCCTACGAGCAGTACTTC. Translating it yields CASSEKGGSSYEQYF.

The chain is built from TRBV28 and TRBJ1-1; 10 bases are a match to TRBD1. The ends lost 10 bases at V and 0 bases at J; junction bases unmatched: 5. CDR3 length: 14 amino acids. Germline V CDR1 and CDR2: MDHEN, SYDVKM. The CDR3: CATRTGGMNTEAFF. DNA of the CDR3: TGTGCCACGCGGACAGGGGGGATGAACACTGAAGCTTTCTTT.

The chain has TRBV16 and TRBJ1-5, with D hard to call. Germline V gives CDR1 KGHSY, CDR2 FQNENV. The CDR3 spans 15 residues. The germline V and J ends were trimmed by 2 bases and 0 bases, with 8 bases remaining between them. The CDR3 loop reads CASSQVHNSNQPQHF. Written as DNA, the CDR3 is TGTGCCAGCAGCCAAGTACACAATAGCAATCAGCCCCAGCATTTT.

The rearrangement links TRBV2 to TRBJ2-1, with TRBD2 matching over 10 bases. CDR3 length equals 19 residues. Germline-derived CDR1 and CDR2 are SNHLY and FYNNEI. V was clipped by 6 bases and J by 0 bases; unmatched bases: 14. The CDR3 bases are TGTGCCAGCAGGGCTTTACTAGCGGGGCTGGGGAGCTCCTACAATGAGCAGTTCTTC. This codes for CASRALLAGLGSSYNEQFF.

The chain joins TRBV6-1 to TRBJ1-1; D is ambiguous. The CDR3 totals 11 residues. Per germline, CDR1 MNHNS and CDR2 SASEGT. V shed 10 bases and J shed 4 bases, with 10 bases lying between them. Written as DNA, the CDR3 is TGTGCCACCCTTTTATTCACTGAAGCTTTCTTT. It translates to CATLLFTEAFF.

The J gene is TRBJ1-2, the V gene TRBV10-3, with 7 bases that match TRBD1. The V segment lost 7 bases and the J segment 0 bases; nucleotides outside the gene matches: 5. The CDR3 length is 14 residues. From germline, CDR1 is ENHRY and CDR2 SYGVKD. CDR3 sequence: CAITGTDSNYGYTF. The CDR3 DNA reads TGTGCCATCACTGGGACAGACTCTAACTATGGCTACACCTTC.

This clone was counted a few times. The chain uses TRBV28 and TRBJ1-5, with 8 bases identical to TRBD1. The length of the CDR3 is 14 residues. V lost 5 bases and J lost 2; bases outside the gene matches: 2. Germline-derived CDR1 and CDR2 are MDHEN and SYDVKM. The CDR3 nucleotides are TGTGCCAGCAGTATGACAGGGGGCAATCAGCCCCAGCATTTT. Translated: CASSMTGGNQPQHF.

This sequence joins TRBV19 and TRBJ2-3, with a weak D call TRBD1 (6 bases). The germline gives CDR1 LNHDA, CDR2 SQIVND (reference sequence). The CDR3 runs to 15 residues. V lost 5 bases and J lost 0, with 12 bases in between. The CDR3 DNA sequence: TGTGCCAGTAGTCAGGGGAGCTCTAGCACAGATACGCAGTATTTT. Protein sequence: CASSQGSSSTDTQYF.

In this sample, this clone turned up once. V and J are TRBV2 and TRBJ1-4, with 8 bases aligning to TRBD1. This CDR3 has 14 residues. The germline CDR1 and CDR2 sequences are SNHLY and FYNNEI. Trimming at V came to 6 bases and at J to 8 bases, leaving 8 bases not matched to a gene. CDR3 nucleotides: TGTGCCAGCAGCCGACAGGGGCTCGGGGAAAAACTGTTTTTT. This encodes CASSRQGLGEKLFF. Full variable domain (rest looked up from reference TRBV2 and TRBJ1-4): EPEVTQTPSHQVTQMGQEVILRCVPISNHLYFYWYRQILGQKVEFLVSFYNNEISEKSEIFDDQFSVERPDGSNFTLKIRSTKLEDSAMYFCASSRQGLGEKLFFGSGTQLSVL.

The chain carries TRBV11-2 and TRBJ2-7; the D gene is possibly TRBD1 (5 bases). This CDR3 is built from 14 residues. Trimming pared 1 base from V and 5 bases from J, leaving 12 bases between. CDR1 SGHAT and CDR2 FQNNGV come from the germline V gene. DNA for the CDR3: TGTGCCAGCAGCTTAGCCCCCGTGGGGCACGAGCAGTACTTC. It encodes CASSLAPVGHEQYF.

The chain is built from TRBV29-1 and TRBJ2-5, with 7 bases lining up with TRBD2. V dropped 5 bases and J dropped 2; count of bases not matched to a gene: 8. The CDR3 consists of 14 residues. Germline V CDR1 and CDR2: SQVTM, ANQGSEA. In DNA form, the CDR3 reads TGCAGCGTTACCCTACGGACTAGGCAAGAGACCCAGTACTTC. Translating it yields CSVTLRTRQETQYF.

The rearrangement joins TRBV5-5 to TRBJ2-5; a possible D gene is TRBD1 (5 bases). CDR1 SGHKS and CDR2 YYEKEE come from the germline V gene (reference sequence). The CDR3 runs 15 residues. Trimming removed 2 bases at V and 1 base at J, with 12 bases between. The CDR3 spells CASSLRGFPQETQYF. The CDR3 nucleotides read TGTGCCAGCAGCTTAAGGGGCTTCCCCCAAGAGACCCAGTACTTC.

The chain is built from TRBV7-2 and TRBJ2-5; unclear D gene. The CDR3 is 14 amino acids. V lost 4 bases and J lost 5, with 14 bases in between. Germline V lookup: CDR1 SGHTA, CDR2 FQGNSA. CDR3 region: CASSSKTRWETQYF. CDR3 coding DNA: TGTGCCAGCAGCTCAAAAACTCGTTGGGAGACCCAGTACTTC.

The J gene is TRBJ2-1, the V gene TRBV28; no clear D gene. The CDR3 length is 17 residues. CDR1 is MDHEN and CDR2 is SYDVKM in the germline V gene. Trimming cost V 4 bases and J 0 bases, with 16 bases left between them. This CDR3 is CASSSRIMRSSYNEQFF. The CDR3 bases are TGTGCCAGCAGTTCGCGAATCATGCGGAGCTCCTACAATGAGCAGTTCTTC. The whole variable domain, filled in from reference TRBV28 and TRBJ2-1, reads DVKVTQSSRYLVKRTGEKVFLECVQDMDHENMFWYRQDPGLGLRLIYFSYDVKMKEKGDIPEGYSVSREKKERFSLILESASTNQTSMYLCASSSRIMRSSYNEQFFGPGTRLTVL.

DNA for the CDR3: TGTGCCAGCAGTGCCCGGACAGGGGGAAATGAAAAACTGTTTTTT. It encodes CASSARTGGNEKLFF. The V gene is TRBV6-5, the J gene TRBJ1-4; 10 nucleotides align to TRBD1. Per the germline V gene, CDR1 is MNHEY and CDR2 is SVGAGI. J gave up 5 bases and V 5 bases, and 5 bases lay outside the gene matches. The length of the CDR3 is 15 residues.

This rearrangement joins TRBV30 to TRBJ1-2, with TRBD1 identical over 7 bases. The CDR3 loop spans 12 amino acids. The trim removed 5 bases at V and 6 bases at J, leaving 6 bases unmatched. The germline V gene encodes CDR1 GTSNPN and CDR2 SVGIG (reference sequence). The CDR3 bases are TGTGCCTGGCCAGACAGGGCTAATGGCTACACCTTC. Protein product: CAWPDRANGYTF.

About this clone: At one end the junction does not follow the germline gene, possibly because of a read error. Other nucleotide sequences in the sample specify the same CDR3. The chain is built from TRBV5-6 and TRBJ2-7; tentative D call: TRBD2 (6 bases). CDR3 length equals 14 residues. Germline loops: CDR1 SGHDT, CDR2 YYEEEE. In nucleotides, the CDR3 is TGCGCCAGCAGCTACCTGACTAGTATCTACGAGCAGTACTTC. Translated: CASSYLTSIYEQYF.

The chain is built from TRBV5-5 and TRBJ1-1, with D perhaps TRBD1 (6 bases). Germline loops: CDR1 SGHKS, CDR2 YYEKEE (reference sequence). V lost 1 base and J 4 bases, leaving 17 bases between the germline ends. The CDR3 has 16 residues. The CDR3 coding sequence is TGTGCCAGCAGCTTGACCCCAGGGGCATCGGGCACTGAAGCTTTCTTT. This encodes CASSLTPGASGTEAFF.

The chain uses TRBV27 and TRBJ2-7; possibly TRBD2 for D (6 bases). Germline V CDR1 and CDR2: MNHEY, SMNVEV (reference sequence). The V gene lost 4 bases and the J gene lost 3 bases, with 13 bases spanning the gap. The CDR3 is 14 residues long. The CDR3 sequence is CASSSFTGDYEQYF. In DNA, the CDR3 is TGTGCCAGCAGTTCCTTTACGGGAGACTACGAGCAGTACTTC.

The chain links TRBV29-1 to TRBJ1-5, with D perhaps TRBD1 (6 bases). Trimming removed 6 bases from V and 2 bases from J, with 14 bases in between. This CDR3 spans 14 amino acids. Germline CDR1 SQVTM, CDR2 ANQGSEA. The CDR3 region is CSVHTGSGNQPQHF. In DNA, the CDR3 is TGCAGCGTCCATACAGGGTCGGGCAATCAGCCCCAGCATTTT. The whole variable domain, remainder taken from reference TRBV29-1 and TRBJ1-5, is SAVISQKPSRDICQRGTSLTIQCQVDSQVTMMFWYRQQPGQSLTLIATANQGSEATYESGFVIDKFPISRPNLTFSTLTVSNMSPEDSSIYLCSVHTGSGNQPQHFGDGTRLSIL.

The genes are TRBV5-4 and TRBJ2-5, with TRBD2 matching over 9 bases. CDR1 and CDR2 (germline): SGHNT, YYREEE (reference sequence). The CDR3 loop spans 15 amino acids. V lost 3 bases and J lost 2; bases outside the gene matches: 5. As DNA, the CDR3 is TGTGCCAGCAGCTCGACTAGCGGAACACAAGAGACCCAGTACTTC. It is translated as CASSSTSGTQETQYF.

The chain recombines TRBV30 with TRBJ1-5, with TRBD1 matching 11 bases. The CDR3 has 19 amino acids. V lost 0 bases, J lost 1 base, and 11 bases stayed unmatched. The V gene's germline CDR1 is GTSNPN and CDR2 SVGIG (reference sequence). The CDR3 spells CAWSVQEDRGLWSNQPQHF. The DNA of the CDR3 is TGTGCCTGGAGTGTACAGGAGGACAGGGGGCTCTGGAGCAATCAGCCCCAGCATTTT.

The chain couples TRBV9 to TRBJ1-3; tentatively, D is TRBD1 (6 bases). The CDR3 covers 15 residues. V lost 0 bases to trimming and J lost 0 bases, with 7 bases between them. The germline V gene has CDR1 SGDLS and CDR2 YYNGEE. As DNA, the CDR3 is TGTGCCAGCAGCGTAGAGGGGGTCTCTGGAAACACCATATATTTT. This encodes CASSVEGVSGNTIYF.

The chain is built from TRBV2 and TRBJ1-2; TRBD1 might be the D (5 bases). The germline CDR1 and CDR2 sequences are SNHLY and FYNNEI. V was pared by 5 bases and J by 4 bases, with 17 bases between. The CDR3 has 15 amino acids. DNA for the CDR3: TGTGCCAGCAGTCCAGGACAACAACCAGGCTATGGCTACACCTTC. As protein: CASSPGQQPGYGYTF. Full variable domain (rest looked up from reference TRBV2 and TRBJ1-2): EPEVTQTPSHQVTQMGQEVILRCVPISNHLYFYWYRQILGQKVEFLVSFYNNEISEKSEIFDDQFSVERPDGSNFTLKIRSTKLEDSAMYFCASSPGQQPGYGYTFGSGTRLTVV.

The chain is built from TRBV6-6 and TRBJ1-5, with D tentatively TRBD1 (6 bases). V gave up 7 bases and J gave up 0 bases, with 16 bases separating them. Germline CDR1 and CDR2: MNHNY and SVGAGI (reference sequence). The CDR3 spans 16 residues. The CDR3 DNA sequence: TGTGCCAGCACCGAGGGACACCTCAATAGCAATCAGCCCCAGCATTTT. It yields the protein CASTEGHLNSNQPQHF.